These 32 T cell receptor beta chains originate from one sample sequenced in a study of shared clonotypes between healthy human individuals. TCRdb keeps only in-frame clones here, not all; method: immunoSEQ multiplex PCR. The sample lists about 960,000 clones, roughly 72% occurring once. The specimen sequenced was memory CD4+ T cells sorted from blood. Subset denoted: CD45RA-negative fraction. The receptors were sampled from a man aged 18-30 years in good health.

The table lists this clone with many counts. The chain uses TRBV14 and TRBJ2-3; D unresolved. Deletions cut 0 bases from V and 8 bases from J, with 9 bases between. CDR1 is SGHDN and CDR2 is FVKESK in the germline V gene. The CDR3 is 13 amino acids. CDR3 sequence: CASSQDIVGTQYF. The CDR3 DNA is TGTGCCAGCAGCCAAGATATAGTGGGTACGCAGTATTTT.

As for this clone: A much larger clonotype is one base distant, so this may be a read error. V and J are TRBV18 and TRBJ2-5, with D hard to call. The germline CDR1 and CDR2 sequences are KGHSH and LQKENI. V gave up 9 bases and J gave up 4 bases, with 6 bases separating them. The CDR3 has 10 residues. CDR3 amino acids: CASGRETQYF. DNA for the CDR3: TGTGCCAGTGGTAGAGAGACCCAGTACTTC.

The chain carries TRBV11-3 and TRBJ2-2, with a weak D call TRBD2 (5 bases). Trimming removed 1 base at V and 5 bases at J, with 11 bases between. The CDR3 is made up of 15 amino acids. Germline CDR1 is SGHNT and CDR2 is YENEEA. The CDR3 DNA follows: TGTGCCAGCAGCTTAGGAGGGAAAGGGACCGGGGAGCTGTTTTTT. This translates into CASSLGGKGTGELFF.

This clone occurred a few times. This chain uses TRBV29-1 with TRBJ1-1; D is ambiguous. This CDR3 has 13 residues. Germline CDR1 reads SQVTM; CDR2 reads ANQGSEA. With 6 bases removed from V and 4 bases from J, the gap between germline ends came to 15 bases. The CDR3 here is CSVRKGLGTEAFF. CDR3 bases: TGCAGCGTAAGAAAGGGTTTGGGCACTGAAGCTTTCTTT.

The chain's CDR3 is CASSEPGLANEQFF. The CDR3 coding sequence is TGCGCCAGCAGTGAGCCGGGACTAGCCAATGAGCAGTTCTTC. The chain couples TRBV10-1 to TRBJ2-1; 9 bases match TRBD2. The CDR3 loop spans 14 amino acids. Germline loops: CDR1 WNHNN, CDR2 SYGVQD (reference sequence). Unmatched junction bases numbered 2, after V lost 2 bases and J lost 6 bases.

This clone was detected only a few times. This chain links TRBV11-2 with TRBJ1-1; D is unclear. V gave up 0 bases and J gave up 6 bases, with 8 bases separating them. This CDR3 has 13 residues. The germline V gene encodes CDR1 SGHAT and CDR2 FQNNGV. CDR3 sequence (DNA): TGTGCCAGCAGCTTAGACGCGTTCTCTGAAGCTTTCTTT. This encodes CASSLDAFSEAFF. Using reference TRBV11-2 and TRBJ1-1 for the parts outside the CDR3, the full variable domain is EAGVAQSPRYKIIEKRQSVAFWCNPISGHATLYWYQQILGQGPKLLIQFQNNGVVDDSQLPKDRFSAERLKGVDSTLKIQPAKLEDSAVYLCASSLDAFSEAFFGQGTRLTVV.

This clone was observed once. The chain has TRBV5-5 and TRBJ1-1; no definite D call. Trimming shortened V by 1 base and J by 4 bases, and 8 bases separated the two germline ends. Germline loops: CDR1 SGHKS, CDR2 YYEKEE (reference sequence). This CDR3 is 13 amino acids long. The CDR3 here is CASSLLGGTEAFF. CDR3 DNA: TGTGCCAGCAGCTTGTTAGGCGGCACTGAAGCTTTCTTT.

The chain carries TRBV6-1 and TRBJ1-2; D uncertain. The CDR3 contains 15 residues. V dropped 1 base and J dropped 4 bases, with 13 bases sitting between them. Germline V gene data show CDR1 as MNHNS and CDR2 as SASEGT. CDR3 bases: TGTGCCAGCAGTGAAGAACTCGGGGTGGGCTATGGCTACACCTTC. It yields the protein CASSEELGVGYGYTF.

The genes are TRBV11-2 and TRBJ2-7; a possible D gene is TRBD1 (5 bases). The CDR3 consists of 14 residues. CDR1 and CDR2 from the germline V gene are SGHAT and FQNNGV. V was pared by 4 bases and J by 2 bases, with 12 bases between. In DNA form, the CDR3 reads TGTGCCAGCAGCTCGCTTACAGGCCCCTACGAGCAGTACTTC. This gives the protein CASSSLTGPYEQYF.

This clone was observed many times. The chain links TRBV28 to TRBJ1-4, with a possible D match to TRBD1 (6 bases). Looked up from germline, CDR1 is MDHEN and CDR2 is SYDVKM. Deletions cut 4 bases from V and 8 bases from J, with 14 bases between. The CDR3 totals 14 residues. The CDR3 DNA is TGTGCCAGCAGTTCGGGACAAAACAAAGAAAAACTGTTTTTT. This sequence encodes CASSSGQNKEKLFF.

The rearrangement uses TRBV6-1 and TRBJ2-2; either TRBD1 or TRBD2 may fit D (6 bases each). Trimming pared 6 bases from V and 5 bases from J, leaving 16 bases between. Germline V CDR1 and CDR2: MNHNS, SASEGT. The CDR3 covers 15 residues. CDR3 DNA: TGTGCCAGCAGAACCTACAGGGCGGGGACCGGGGAGCTGTTTTTT. This encodes CASRTYRAGTGELFF.

The rearrangement links TRBV10-1 to TRBJ2-3; 9 bases match TRBD1. Germline V gene lookup returns CDR1 WNHNN and CDR2 SYGVQD (reference sequence). V lost 9 bases and J lost 7; bases outside the gene matches: 17. The CDR3 contains 16 residues. CDR3 DNA: TGCGCCAGTAGCCCGATACCGGGACAGGGAATCCATACGCAGTATTTT. This sequence encodes CASSPIPGQGIHTQYF.

This clone has ten or more counts. The chain combines TRBV2 with TRBJ2-7; 8 bases align to TRBD1. Trimming removed 7 bases from V and 2 bases from J; junction bases left unmatched: 7. This CDR3 spans 14 amino acids. The germline V gene encodes CDR1 SNHLY and CDR2 FYNNEI. CDR3 sequence: CASNADRGPYEQYF. In nucleotides, the CDR3 is TGTGCCAGCAACGCCGACAGGGGCCCCTACGAGCAGTACTTC.

V gene TRBV10-3 combines with J gene TRBJ1-5; D may be TRBD1 (5 bases). The CDR3 is made up of 16 amino acids. The germline V and J ends were trimmed by 3 bases and 2 bases, with 14 bases remaining between them. Germline V gene lookup returns CDR1 ENHRY and CDR2 SYGVKD. CDR3 sequence: CAISDSRVGGNQPQHF. In DNA, the CDR3 is TGTGCCATCAGTGATAGCAGGGTAGGGGGCAATCAGCCCCAGCATTTT.

The sample holds one count of this clone. The CDR3 DNA sequence: TGTGCCATCAGCGCTTACAGGGATCCTAACTATGGCTACACCTTC. It translates to CAISAYRDPNYGYTF. J is TRBJ1-2 and V is TRBV10-3; tentatively, D is TRBD1 (6 bases). Germline lookup yields CDR1 ENHRY and CDR2 SYGVKD. The CDR3 spans 15 residues. V lost 6 bases and J lost 0, with 14 bases in between.

In this sample, this clone turned up a few times. The rearrangement joins TRBV30 to TRBJ2-5; D may be TRBD2 (5 bases). The CDR3 contains 12 residues. CDR1 GTSNPN and CDR2 SVGIG come from the germline V gene (reference sequence). V was trimmed by 0 bases and J by 11 bases, leaving 13 bases between them. This CDR3 reads CAWSVPPREQYF. The CDR3 nucleotides read TGTGCCTGGAGTGTACCCCCTAGGGAGCAGTACTTC.

Only one count was recorded for this clone. The chain uses TRBV5-6 and TRBJ2-1; D unresolved. Germline-derived CDR1 and CDR2 are SGHDT and YYEEEE. Trimming pared 1 base from V and 7 bases from J, leaving 15 bases between. The CDR3 extends over 15 amino acids. This chain's CDR3 is CASSLPPPGGNEQFF. The CDR3 region has the DNA TGTGCCAGCAGCTTGCCCCCCCCTGGTGGAAATGAGCAGTTCTTC.

This sequence joins TRBV19 and TRBJ2-5, with D tentatively TRBD2 (6 bases). V lost 6 bases and J 2 bases, leaving 13 bases between the germline ends. There are 14 residues in the CDR3. Germline V gives CDR1 LNHDA, CDR2 SQIVND (reference sequence). The CDR3 region is CASSIFSGQETQYF. The CDR3 DNA reads as TGTGCCAGTAGCATTTTTAGCGGACAAGAGACCCAGTACTTC.

The chain carries TRBV27 and TRBJ2-7; TRBD2 matches 8 bases. The CDR3 is 14 amino acids. Germline assignment: CDR1 MNHEY and CDR2 SMNVEV (reference sequence). Unmatched junction bases numbered 4, after V lost 0 bases and J lost 6 bases. CDR3: CASSLSRTSSEQYF. CDR3 sequence (DNA): TGTGCCAGCAGTTTATCGCGGACTAGCTCCGAGCAGTACTTC.

This clone occurred once. Other DNA sequences in the sample encode the same CDR3. The chain has TRBV15 and TRBJ2-5; D is unresolved. The CDR3 has 13 residues. The V and J ends lost 0 bases and 5 bases respectively, with 7 bases between them. In germline, CDR1 is LNHNV, CDR2 YYDKDF (reference sequence). In DNA, the CDR3 is TGTGCCACCAGCAGAGATCCCGGCGAGACCCAGTACTTC. Translation: CATSRDPGETQYF.

The rearrangement joins TRBV9 to TRBJ2-5; 13 nucleotides match TRBD2. This CDR3 is built from 16 residues. After removal of 3 bases from V and 5 bases from J, the junction contained 7 bases not matched to a gene. Germline loops: CDR1 SGDLS, CDR2 YYNGEE. The CDR3 DNA reads as TGTGCCAGCAGCGACAGACTAGCGGGGGGCTTGGAGACCCAGTACTTC. This sequence encodes CASSDRLAGGLETQYF.

Notes on this clone: One end of the junction fails to match germline, which may point to a read error. The identical CDR3 is also encoded by other nucleotide sequences in the sample. CDR3 coding DNA: TGTGCTAGCAGCTTAGATCTCAATCAGCCCCAGCATTTT. Its protein is CASSLDLNQPQHF. V gene TRBV7-7 combines with J gene TRBJ1-5; no clear D gene. Germline CDR1 SSHAT, CDR2 FNYEAQ (reference sequence). The CDR3 length is 13 residues.

The rearrangement uses TRBV5-1 and TRBJ1-1; the D is unclear. The germline V gene has CDR1 SGHRS and CDR2 YFSETQ. The CDR3 is 13 residues long. Trimming took 6 bases from V and 0 from J, leaving 9 bases between them. CDR3 nucleotide sequence: TGCGCCAGCAAGTTACAATTGAACACTGAAGCTTTCTTT. This codes for CASKLQLNTEAFF.

The chain has TRBV4-1 and TRBJ2-2; weak D call: TRBD1 (6 bases). This CDR3 region has 18 residues. V lost 2 bases and J lost 3, with 19 bases in between. Germline values: CDR1 MGHRA, CDR2 YSYEKL. CDR3 region: CASSQPDSWGRDTGELFF. CDR3 coding DNA: TGCGCCAGCAGCCAACCAGACAGTTGGGGGCGAGACACCGGGGAGCTGTTTTTT.

This chain uses TRBV2 with TRBJ2-1; a weak D match, TRBD2 (5 bases). The germline CDR1 and CDR2 sequences are SNHLY and FYNNEI. Trimming left V 8 bases short and J 0 bases short, with 14 bases between. The length of the CDR3 is 15 residues. This CDR3 reads CASRTRGNSYNEQFF. As DNA, the CDR3 is TGTGCCAGCCGTACTAGAGGGAACTCCTACAATGAGCAGTTCTTC. Full variable domain (outside the CDR3, taken from reference TRBV2 and TRBJ2-1): EPEVTQTPSHQVTQMGQEVILRCVPISNHLYFYWYRQILGQKVEFLVSFYNNEISEKSEIFDDQFSVERPDGSNFTLKIRSTKLEDSAMYFCASRTRGNSYNEQFFGPGTRLTVL.

The rearrangement uses TRBV19 and TRBJ1-4; maybe TRBD1 (6 bases). CDR1 LNHDA and CDR2 SQIVND come from the germline V gene (reference sequence). V was shortened by 10 bases and J by 10 bases, with 16 bases between the two germline ends. This CDR3 has 12 residues. CDR3 DNA sequence: TGTGCCACCAAAGAAAGGGGGGGAAAACTGTTTTTT. Translated: CATKERGGKLFF.

The V and J genes are TRBV11-2 and TRBJ1-6; TRBD1 matches 7 bases. Germline lookup yields CDR1 SGHAT and CDR2 FQNNGV. Losses at the gene ends were 8 bases for V and 9 bases for J; bases not matched to a gene: 7. The length of the CDR3 is 13 residues. DNA of the CDR3: TGTGCCAGCCAGGGACAGTCAGGTTCACCCCTCCACTTT. It codes for CASQGQSGSPLHF.

This clone was seen at least ten times. A read error may account for a junction end that differs from germline. The chain joins TRBV25-1 to TRBJ2-1; 11 bases are shared with TRBD2. This CDR3 region has 16 residues. Germline CDR1 is MGHDK and CDR2 is SYGVNS. The CDR3 nucleotides read TGTGCCAGCAGTGCGGGACTAGCGGAGACCTACAGTGAGCAGTTCTTC. Its translation is CASSAGLAETYSEQFF.

V usage is TRBV5-4 and J usage is TRBJ2-1, with D perhaps matching TRBD2 (6 bases). CDR1 and CDR2 from the germline V gene are SGHNT and YYREEE (reference sequence). V lost 3 bases to trimming and J lost 2 bases, with 12 bases between them. This CDR3 region has 15 residues. CDR3 residues: CASSSLRGTYNEQFF. CDR3 nucleotides: TGTGCCAGCAGCTCCCTACGGGGGACCTACAATGAGCAGTTCTTC.

V gene TRBV7-9 combines with J gene TRBJ1-2; D is possibly TRBD1 (5 bases). Deletions cut 5 bases from V and 5 bases from J, with 12 bases between. The CDR3 covers 13 residues. CDR1 SEHNR and CDR2 FQNEAQ come from the germline V gene (reference sequence). Here the CDR3 reads CASSPTGGYGYTF. The CDR3 DNA sequence: TGTGCCAGCAGCCCGACGGGGGGGTATGGCTACACCTTC.

This clone was observed a few times. This chain uses TRBV7-8 with TRBJ2-5, with 9 bases that match TRBD1. Germline V gene lookup returns CDR1 SGHVS and CDR2 FQNEAQ. The CDR3 runs to 15 residues. Trimming at V came to 5 bases and at J to 5 bases, leaving 9 bases not matched to a gene. CDR3 sequence: CASSTGTGSRETQYF. The CDR3 DNA is TGTGCCAGCAGCACGGGGACAGGGAGTAGGGAGACCCAGTACTTC. Full variable domain (rest looked up from reference TRBV7-8 and TRBJ2-5): GAGVSQSPRYKVAKRGQDVALRCDPISGHVSLFWYQQALGQGPEFLTYFQNEAQLDKSGLPSDRFFAERPEGSVSTLKIQRTQQEDSAVYLCASSTGTGSRETQYFGPGTRLLVL.

The J gene is TRBJ1-5, the V gene TRBV6-6, with TRBD1 identical over 8 bases. Per the germline V gene, CDR1 is MNHNY and CDR2 is SVGAGI (reference sequence). This CDR3 has 14 amino acids. V trimming: 10 bases; J trimming: 7 bases; junction bases outside the gene matches: 12. DNA of the CDR3: TGTGCCACCGAGAGGTCAGGGGGCGTCCAGCCCCAGCATTTT. This codes for CATERSGGVQPQHF.